This TCR beta chain was captured in a study of cytomegalovirus exposure and HLA in healthy donors. Germline V lookup: CDR1 SEHNR, CDR2 FQNEAQ (reference sequence). This CDR3 spans 14 amino acids. Trimming at V came to 1 base and at J to 6 bases, leaving 1 base not matched to a gene. Assay: immunoSEQ multiplex PCR; the TCRdb copy retains only in-frame clones and omits some. The sample yields over 200,000 clones, about nine tenths seen once. V and J are TRBV7-9 and TRBJ2-3; 10 bases line up with TRBD2. This clonotype was obtained from a woman under 30 in good health and CMV-seropositive. Source material: PBMCs. The CDR3 sequence: CASSLGAGGDTQYF. The CDR3, as DNA: TGTGCCAGCAGCTTAGGAGCGGGAGGGGATACGCAGTATTTT. Supplemented by reference TRBV7-9 and TRBJ2-3, the full variable domain reads DTGVSQNPRHKITKRGQNVTFRCDPISEHNRLYWYRQTLGQGPEFLTYFQNEAQLEKSRLLSDRFSAERPKGSFSTLEIQRTEQGDSAMYLCASSLGAGGDTQYFGPGTRLTVL.